The T cell receptor beta chain under discussion was sequenced for a study of T cell repertoires in cytomegalovirus infection. Study-level information: Researchers turned to recently identified HLA-C-restricted CMV epitopes as well as well-studied HLA-B-restricted ones. CMV infection plus the matching HLA type was flagged by public TCR beta signatures. Whole-study results and caveats: HLA-C-restricted CMV clonotypes gave the most frequent clonotype in two of eight donors. Carriage of CMV together with the relevant HLA was identifiable through cumulative public TCR beta family frequency.

This clonotype occurred many times. Its antigen is unidentified. With 1 base removed from V and 0 bases from J, the gap between germline ends came to 7 bases. The CDR3 has 16 residues. Germline V gene sequence: CDR1 SGHVS, CDR2 FQNEAQ. MiXCR was run by TCRdb on the reads, yielding one entry per CDR3 protein. The repertoire holds roughly 570,000 distinct CDR3 sequences, with about 39% as singletons. The sample here was cultured PBMCs, taken from culture after CMV antigen stimulation. J is TRBJ2-6 and V is TRBV7-8, with D possibly TRBD2 on 5 matching bases. The sequence came from a human donor in good health (CMV status not recorded). Some clones in this sample may be carry-over from other donors' samples. The CDR3 spells CASSLEGDSGANVLTF. The CDR3 region has the DNA TGTGCCAGCAGCTTAGAGGGAGACTCTGGGGCCAACGTCCTGACTTTC.